This T cell receptor (beta chain) originates from a study of CD8 T cells in ankylosing spondylitis. Study-level results: From matched ankylosing spondylitis synovial fluid, disease-linked clones were reportedly recovered at significantly enriched levels. What seemed typical of ankylosing spondylitis blood was a TCR beta motif built from several highly homologous variants.

Comment on this clonotype: Its antigen remains unidentified. A read error may account for a junction end that differs from germline.

CDR3 length: 17 amino acids. Germline CDR1 reads DFQATT; CDR2 reads SNEGSKA (reference sequence). Each TCR beta library was made by quantitative 5'-RACE that incorporated molecular barcodes. TCRdb analysed the 5' RACE reads with MiXCR anew, one entry per CDR3 protein. The sample yields 230,000 or so distinct CDR3 sequences, over 15% seen once. The specimen sequenced was blood, either unsorted or a sorted T cell fraction (not recorded which). The V call is TRBV20-1, the J call TRBJ2-1; tentative D call: TRBD2 (5 bases). This sequence was found in a male donor with ankylosing spondylitis or in good health (not recorded which). The CDR3 DNA reads TGCAGTGTTAGAGGCCTCGATCCGGGGAGCTCCTACAATGAGCAGTTCTTC. This codes for CSVRGLDPGSSYNEQFF.